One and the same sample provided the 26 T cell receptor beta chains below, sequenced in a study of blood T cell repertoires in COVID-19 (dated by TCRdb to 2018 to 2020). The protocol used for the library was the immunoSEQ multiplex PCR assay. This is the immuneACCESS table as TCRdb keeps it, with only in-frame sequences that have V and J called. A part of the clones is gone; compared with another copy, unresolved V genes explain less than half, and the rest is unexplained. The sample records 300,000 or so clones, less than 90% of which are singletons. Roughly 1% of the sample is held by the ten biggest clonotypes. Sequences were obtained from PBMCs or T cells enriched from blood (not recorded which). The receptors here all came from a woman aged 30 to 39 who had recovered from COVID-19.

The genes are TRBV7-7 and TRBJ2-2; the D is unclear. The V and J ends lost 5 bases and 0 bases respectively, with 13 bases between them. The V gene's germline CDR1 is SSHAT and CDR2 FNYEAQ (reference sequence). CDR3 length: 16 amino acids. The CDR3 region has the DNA TGTGCCAGCAGCATATACGGGTCAACGAACACCGGGGAGCTGTTTTTT. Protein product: CASSIYGSTNTGELFF.

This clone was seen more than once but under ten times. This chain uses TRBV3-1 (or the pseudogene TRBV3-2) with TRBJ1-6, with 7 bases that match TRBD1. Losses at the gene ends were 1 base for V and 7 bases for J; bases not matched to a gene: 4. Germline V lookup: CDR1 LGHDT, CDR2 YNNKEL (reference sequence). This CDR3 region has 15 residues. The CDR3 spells CASSQVGRGNSPLHF. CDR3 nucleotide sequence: TGTGCCAGCAGCCAAGTAGGCAGGGGGAATTCACCCCTCCACTTT.

The CDR3 DNA sequence: TGTGCCAGCAGGCCAACGAGGAACACTGAAGCTTTCTTT. Translating it yields CASRPTRNTEAFF. V is TRBV11-2 and J is TRBJ1-1; D gene unclear. Looked up from germline, CDR1 is SGHAT and CDR2 is FQNNGV. The CDR3 loop spans 13 amino acids. Trimming took 6 bases from V and 1 from J, leaving 9 bases between them.

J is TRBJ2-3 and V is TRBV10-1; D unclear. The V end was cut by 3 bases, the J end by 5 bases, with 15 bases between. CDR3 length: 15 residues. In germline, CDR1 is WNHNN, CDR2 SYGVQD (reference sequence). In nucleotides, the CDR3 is TGCGCCAGCAGTGACCCGCGGAAAACAAAAGATACGCAGTATTTT. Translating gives CASSDPRKTKDTQYF.

Written as DNA, the CDR3 is TGTGCCAGTGGAACCACCGGACAGAGTTACGAGCAGTACTTC. Translating gives CASGTTGQSYEQYF. The rearrangement joins TRBV19 to TRBJ2-7; TRBD1 is a possible D gene (6 bases). Germline loops: CDR1 LNHDA, CDR2 SQIVND (reference sequence). V shed 8 bases and J shed 4 bases, with 18 bases lying between them. The CDR3 is 14 residues long.

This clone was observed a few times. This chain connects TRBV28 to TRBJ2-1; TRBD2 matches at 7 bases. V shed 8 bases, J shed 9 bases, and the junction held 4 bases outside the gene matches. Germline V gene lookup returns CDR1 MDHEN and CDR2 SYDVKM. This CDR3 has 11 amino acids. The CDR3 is CASQRGVEQFF. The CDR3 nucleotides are TGTGCCAGCCAACGGGGGGTTGAGCAGTTCTTC.

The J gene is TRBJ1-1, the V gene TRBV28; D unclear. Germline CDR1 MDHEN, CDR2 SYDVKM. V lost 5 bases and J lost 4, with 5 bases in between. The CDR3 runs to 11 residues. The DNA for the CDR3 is TGTGCCAGCAGTCCCCTCACTGAAGCTTTCTTT. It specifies CASSPLTEAFF.

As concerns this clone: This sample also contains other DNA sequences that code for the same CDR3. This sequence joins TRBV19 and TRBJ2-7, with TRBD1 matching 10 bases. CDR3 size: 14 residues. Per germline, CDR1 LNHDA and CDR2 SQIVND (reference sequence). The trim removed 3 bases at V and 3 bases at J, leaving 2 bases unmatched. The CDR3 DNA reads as TGTGCCAGTAGTATCGGGACAGGGGACTACGAGCAGTACTTC. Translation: CASSIGTGDYEQYF.

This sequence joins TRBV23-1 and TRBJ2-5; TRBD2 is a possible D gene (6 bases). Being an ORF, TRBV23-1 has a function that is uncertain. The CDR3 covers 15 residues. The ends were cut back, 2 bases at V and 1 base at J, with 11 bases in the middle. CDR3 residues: CASSQSRGTQETQYF. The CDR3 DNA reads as TGCGCCAGCAGTCAAAGCCGGGGGACCCAAGAGACCCAGTACTTC.

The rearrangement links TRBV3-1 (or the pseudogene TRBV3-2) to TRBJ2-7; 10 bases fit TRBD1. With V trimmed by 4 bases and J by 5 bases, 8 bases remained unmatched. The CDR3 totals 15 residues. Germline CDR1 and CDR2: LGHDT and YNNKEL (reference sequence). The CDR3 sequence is CASSLPGQGPDEQYF. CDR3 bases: TGTGCCAGCAGCCTGCCGGGACAGGGGCCTGACGAGCAGTACTTC.

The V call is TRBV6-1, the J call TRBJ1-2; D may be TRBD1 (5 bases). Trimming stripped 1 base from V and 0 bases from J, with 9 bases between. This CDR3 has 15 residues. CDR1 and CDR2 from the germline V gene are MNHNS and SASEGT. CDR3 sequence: CASSEGLGANYGYTF. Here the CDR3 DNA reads TGTGCCAGCAGTGAAGGACTAGGGGCTAACTATGGCTACACCTTC.

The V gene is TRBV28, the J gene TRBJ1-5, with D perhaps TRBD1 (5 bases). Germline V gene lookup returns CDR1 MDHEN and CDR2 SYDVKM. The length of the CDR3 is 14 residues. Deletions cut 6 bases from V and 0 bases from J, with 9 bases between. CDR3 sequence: CASRKTDSNQPQHF. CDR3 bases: TGTGCCAGCAGAAAGACAGATAGCAATCAGCCCCAGCATTTT.

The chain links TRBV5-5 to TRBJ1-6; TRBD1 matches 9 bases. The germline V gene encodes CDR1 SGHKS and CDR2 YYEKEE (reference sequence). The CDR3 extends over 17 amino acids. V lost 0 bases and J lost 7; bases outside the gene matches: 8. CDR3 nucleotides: TGTGCCAGCAGCTTGGGGGCCGGGACAGGGATAAATTCACCCCTCCACTTT. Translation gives CASSLGAGTGINSPLHF. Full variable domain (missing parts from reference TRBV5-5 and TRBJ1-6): DAGVTQSPTHLIKTRGQQVTLRCSPISGHKSVSWYQQVLGQGPQFIFQYYEKEERGRGNFPDRFSARQFPNYSSELNVNALLLGDSALYLCASSLGAGTGINSPLHFGNGTRLTVT.

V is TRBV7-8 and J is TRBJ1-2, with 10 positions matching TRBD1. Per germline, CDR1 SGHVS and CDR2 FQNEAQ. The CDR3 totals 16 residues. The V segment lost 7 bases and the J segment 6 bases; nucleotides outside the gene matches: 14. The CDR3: CASTRTGGGIIDGYTF. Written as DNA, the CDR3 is TGTGCCAGCACCCGGACAGGGGGAGGTATAATTGATGGCTACACCTTC.

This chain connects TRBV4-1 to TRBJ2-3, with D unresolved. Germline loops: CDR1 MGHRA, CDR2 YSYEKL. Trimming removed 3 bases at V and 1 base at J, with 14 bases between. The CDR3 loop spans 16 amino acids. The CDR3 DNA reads TGCGCCAGCAGCCAGGCTACTACTATGGGCACAGATACGCAGTATTTT. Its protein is CASSQATTMGTDTQYF.

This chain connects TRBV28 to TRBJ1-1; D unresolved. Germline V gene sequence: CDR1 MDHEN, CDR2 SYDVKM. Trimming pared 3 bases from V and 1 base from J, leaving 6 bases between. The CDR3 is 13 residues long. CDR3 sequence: CASSLEGNTEAFF. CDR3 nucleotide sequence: TGTGCCAGCAGTTTGGAGGGGAACACTGAAGCTTTCTTT.

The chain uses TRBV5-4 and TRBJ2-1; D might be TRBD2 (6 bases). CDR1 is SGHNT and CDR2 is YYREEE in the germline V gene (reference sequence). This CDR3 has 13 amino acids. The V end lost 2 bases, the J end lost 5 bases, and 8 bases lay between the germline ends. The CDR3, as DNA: TGTGCCAGCAGCTTCGGGGGTGACAATGAGCAGTTCTTC. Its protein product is CASSFGGDNEQFF.

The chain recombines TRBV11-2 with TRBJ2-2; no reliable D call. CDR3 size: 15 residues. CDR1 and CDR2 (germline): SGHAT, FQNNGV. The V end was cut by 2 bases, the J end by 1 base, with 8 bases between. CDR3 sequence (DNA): TGTGCCAGCAGCTTAAGCAGACAGAACACCGGGGAGCTGTTTTTT. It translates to CASSLSRQNTGELFF.

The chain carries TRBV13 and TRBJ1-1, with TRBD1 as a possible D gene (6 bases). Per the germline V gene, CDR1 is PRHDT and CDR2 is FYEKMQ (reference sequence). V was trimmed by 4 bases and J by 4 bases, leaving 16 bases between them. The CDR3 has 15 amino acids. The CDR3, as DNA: TGTGCCAGCAGCTCTTACAGGGACCACGGCACTGAAGCTTTCTTT. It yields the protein CASSSYRDHGTEAFF.

The CDR3 nucleotides read TGTGCCAGCAGTTTATATCCCTCTGGGGGCAACCCCTACGACGAGCAGTACTTC. As protein: CASSLYPSGGNPYDEQYF. The chain joins TRBV28 to TRBJ2-7; tentatively, D is TRBD1 (6 bases). Looked up from germline, CDR1 is MDHEN and CDR2 is SYDVKM. Trimming took off 1 base at V and 5 bases at J, with 24 bases between the two ends. CDR3 size: 18 residues.

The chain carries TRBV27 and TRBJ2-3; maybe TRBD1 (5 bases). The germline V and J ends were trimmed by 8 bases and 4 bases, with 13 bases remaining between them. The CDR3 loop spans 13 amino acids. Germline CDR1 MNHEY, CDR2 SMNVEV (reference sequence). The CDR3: CASGTGAADTQYF. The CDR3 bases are TGTGCCAGCGGTACTGGGGCCGCAGATACGCAGTATTTT.

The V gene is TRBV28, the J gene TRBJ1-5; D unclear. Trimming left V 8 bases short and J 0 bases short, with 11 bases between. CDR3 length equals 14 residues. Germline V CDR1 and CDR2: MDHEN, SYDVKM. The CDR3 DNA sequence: TGTGCCAGCTGGGGAGTACCTAGCAATCAGCCCCAGCATTTT. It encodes CASWGVPSNQPQHF.

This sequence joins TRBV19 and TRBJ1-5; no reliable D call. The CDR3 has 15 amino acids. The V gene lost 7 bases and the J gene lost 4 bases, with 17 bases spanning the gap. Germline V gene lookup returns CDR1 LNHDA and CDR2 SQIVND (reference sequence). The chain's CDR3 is CASNMRGQTNQPQHF. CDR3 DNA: TGTGCCAGTAACATGAGAGGGCAGACTAATCAGCCCCAGCATTTT.

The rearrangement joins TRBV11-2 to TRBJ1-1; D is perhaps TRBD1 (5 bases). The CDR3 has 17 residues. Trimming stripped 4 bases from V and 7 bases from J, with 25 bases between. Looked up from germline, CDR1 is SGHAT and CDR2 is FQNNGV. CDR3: CASSSRGFGRPMIEAFF. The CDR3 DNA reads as TGTGCCAGCAGCTCAAGGGGATTCGGACGGCCGATGATTGAAGCTTTCTTT.

DNA for the CDR3: TGTGCCAGCAGTAGTACAGGGGGATCACCCCTCCACTTT. Residues: CASSSTGGSPLHF. The gene calls are TRBV12-3 or TRBV12-4 and TRBJ1-6, with 8 bases identical to TRBD1. This CDR3 has 13 amino acids. Trimming took 5 bases from V and 10 from J; bases not matched to a gene: 4.

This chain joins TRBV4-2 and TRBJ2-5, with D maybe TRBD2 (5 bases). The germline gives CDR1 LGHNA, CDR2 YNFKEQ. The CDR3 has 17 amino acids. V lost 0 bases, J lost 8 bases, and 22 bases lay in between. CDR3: CASSQDPRGGGYSTQYF. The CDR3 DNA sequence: TGTGCCAGCAGCCAAGATCCCCGGGGTGGCGGGTATTCAACCCAGTACTTC.